The table lists the clone carrying this T cell receptor beta chain with a count of one. Its antigen is undetermined. Researchers used the Oncomine TCR Beta short-read assay to sequence DNA from cultured CD4+ T cells. TCRdb itself ran the PCR reads through MiXCR, one entry per CDR3 protein. This sample yields about 21,000 distinct CDR3 sequences, of which 35% to 50% are seen a single time; more than 7.5% belongs to the top ten. This specimen comes from a study of vaccination and CD4 T cells after COVID-19. Documented treatment: 10-day PBMC culture with coronavirus spike peptide pools or control peptides (ViraFEST assay). Following culture for over 9 days, CD4+ T cells were isolated by negative selection. The sequence was collected from a human donor who had recovered from COVID-19. This sample comprised CD4+ T cells from blood, cultured in vitro, obtained after SARS-CoV-2 vaccination.

The CDR3, as DNA: TGTGCCAGCAGATATGCAGGGTGGGGGAACTATGGCTACACCTTC. Translating it yields CASRYAGWGNYGYTF. The rearrangement joins TRBV5-4 to TRBJ1-2, with D possibly TRBD1 on 5 matching bases. Trimming stripped 5 bases from V and 2 bases from J, with 16 bases between. The length of the CDR3 is 15 residues. Germline V gene sequence: CDR1 SGHNT, CDR2 YYREEE (reference sequence).